A selection of T cell receptor beta chains follows, all from one sample in a study of CD8 T cells in ankylosing spondylitis. MiXCR, run by TCRdb on the 5' RACE reads, gives a single entry per CDR3 protein. This sample has about 31,000 distinct CDR3 sequences; 6.5% to 9% occur once, and the top ten carry 10%. The sequencing sample was made of blood, either unsorted or a sorted T cell fraction (not recorded which). Receptor source: a male donor with ankylosing spondylitis or in good health (not recorded which). CDR3s include the opening cysteine and the closing phenylalanine or tryptophan. The order of the fields is clone size, J gene, V gene, D gene, CDR3 DNA, CDR3 protein. D genes are given only for firm matches. Size tells how often a clone was seen (once, few, many) or the class of an expanded clone, and some rows leave it out.

size: NA; J: TRBJ2-5; V: TRBV18; D: NA; DNA: TGTGCCAGCTCACCAATCAGCCAAGAGACCCAGTACTTC; CDR3: CASSPISQETQYF
size: few; J: TRBJ1-1; V: TRBV7-2; D: NA; DNA: TGTGCCAGCAGCTTAGGAAGGGGCCCTGGTGGGAACACTGAAGCTTTCTTT; CDR3: CASSLGRGPGGNTEAFF
size: many; J: TRBJ1-3; V: TRBV9; D: TRBD1; DNA: TGTGCCAGCAGCATCGGACAGGGTACCCTCTCTGGAAACACCATATATTTT; CDR3: CASSIGQGTLSGNTIYF
size: many; J: TRBJ2-5; V: TRBV7-9; D: TRBD2; DNA: TGTGCCAGCAGCTTAGACCTAGCGGGAGCGGCAGAGACCCAGTACTTC; CDR3: CASSLDLAGAAETQYF
size: NA; J: TRBJ2-5; V: TRBV7-2; D: TRBD2; DNA: TGTGCCAGCAGCCCACGGACTAGCGGGAGGGCTGAGACCCAGTACTTC; CDR3: CASSPRTSGRAETQYF
size: many; J: TRBJ2-3; V: TRBV6-5; D: NA; DNA: TGTGCCAGCAGTTCGGGACCGCCTAGCACAGATACGCAGTATTTT; CDR3: CASSSGPPSTDTQYF
size: NA; J: TRBJ2-3; V: TRBV3-1; D: TRBD2; DNA: TGTGCCAGCAGCCTAGCGGGAATAGATACGCAGTATTTT; CDR3: CASSLAGIDTQYF
size: many; J: TRBJ1-2; V: TRBV18; D: TRBD1; DNA: TGTGCCAGCTCACCGGCAGGGGGGGACTATGGCTACACCTTC; CDR3: CASSPAGGDYGYTF
size: many; J: TRBJ2-1; V: TRBV29-1; D: NA; DNA: TGCAGCGTTGGGCAGTTTAATGAGCAGTTCTTC; CDR3: CSVGQFNEQFF
size: NA; J: TRBJ2-1; V: TRBV7-2; D: TRBD2; DNA: TGTGCCAGCAGCTTGGGTAGCGGGAGAGAATACAATGAGCAGTTCTTC; CDR3: CASSLGSGREYNEQFF
size: NA; J: TRBJ2-1; V: TRBV5-1; D: TRBD2; DNA: TGCGCCAGCTCCATGACTAGCGGGAGCTCTTACAGTGAGCAGTTCTTC; CDR3: CASSMTSGSSYSEQFF
size: NA; J: TRBJ2-5; V: TRBV6-2/TRBV6-3; D: TRBD1; DNA: TGTGCCAGCAGAAAAGACAGGGGGATTCAAGAGACCCAGTACTTC; CDR3: CASRKDRGIQETQYF
size: many; J: TRBJ2-7; V: TRBV6-1; D: NA; DNA: TGTGCCAGCACCCCCCGGCAGGGATCTTCCTACGAGCAGTACTTC; CDR3: CASTPRQGSSYEQYF
size: NA; J: TRBJ2-7; V: TRBV15; D: NA; DNA: TGTGCCACCAGCAGAGGGAGGGACGGCTACGAGCAGTACTTC; CDR3: CATSRGRDGYEQYF
size: many; J: TRBJ2-1; V: TRBV20-1; D: TRBD1; DNA: TGCAGTGCTCAGACAGGGGGGACCTACAATGAGCAGTTCTTC; CDR3: CSAQTGGTYNEQFF
size: many; J: TRBJ2-7; V: TRBV7-2; D: NA; DNA: TGTGCCAGCAGCTTAGGGGGGGAAGGGGCCTACGAGCAGTACTTC; CDR3: CASSLGGEGAYEQYF
size: many; J: TRBJ1-5; V: TRBV24-1; D: TRBD1; DNA: TGTGCCACCAGTGACCGGCAGGGGGTATGGAATCAGCCCCAGCATTTT; CDR3: CATSDRQGVWNQPQHF
size: many; J: TRBJ2-1; V: TRBV5-1; D: NA; DNA: TGCGCCAGCAGCTTGGATGTTAGCAGGGCCGATGAGCAGTTCTTC; CDR3: CASSLDVSRADEQFF
size: NA; J: TRBJ2-1; V: TRBV19; D: NA; DNA: TGTGCCAGTAGTATAACAGCTAAGCGCTCCTACAATGAGCAGTTCTTC; CDR3: CASSITAKRSYNEQFF
size: medium-sized; J: TRBJ2-1; V: TRBV29-1; D: NA; DNA: TGCAGCGTTGAAGGCCCTCCGGCAGGGCTCTTCTACAATGAGCGGTTCTTC; CDR3: CSVEGPPAGLFYNERFF
size: NA; J: TRBJ2-3; V: TRBV11-2; D: TRBD2; DNA: TGTGCCAGCAGCGGACGGATCAGCGGGGACTTCACAGATACGCAGTATTTT; CDR3: CASSGRISGDFTDTQYF
size: many; J: TRBJ2-5; V: TRBV18; D: NA; DNA: TGTGCCAGCTCCCCACGACCAGGGACAACGGAGACCCAGTACTTC; CDR3: CASSPRPGTTETQYF
size: many; J: TRBJ1-1; V: TRBV20-1; D: TRBD1; DNA: TGCAGTGCTAGAGACTTGACAGGGGGCCTTAACGGGGTCGAAGCTTTCTTT; CDR3: CSARDLTGGLNGVEAFF
size: many; J: TRBJ1-2; V: TRBV3-1; D: NA; DNA: TGTGCCAGCACACGAGGAGCTAACTATGGCTACACCTTC; CDR3: CASTRGANYGYTF
size: many; J: TRBJ1-5; V: TRBV19; D: NA; DNA: TGTGCCAGTAGTAATCGGGAGGGCAATCAGCCCCAGCATTTT; CDR3: CASSNREGNQPQHF
size: many; J: TRBJ2-6; V: TRBV4-1; D: NA; DNA: TGCGCCAGCAGCCTTGACAGGTCTGGGGCCAACGTCCTGACTTTC; CDR3: CASSLDRSGANVLTF
size: many; J: TRBJ1-2; V: TRBV7-8; D: NA; DNA: TGTGCCAGCAGCCCAAGGATGGGTCGAGGCTACACCTTC; CDR3: CASSPRMGRGYTF
size: many; J: TRBJ1-1; V: TRBV18; D: NA; DNA: TGTGCCAGCTCATCCGACGCGGACACTGAAGCTTTCTTT; CDR3: CASSSDADTEAFF
size: many; J: TRBJ2-7; V: TRBV29-1; D: TRBD1; DNA: TGCAGCGCCTCGGGACAGGCGAGCTCCTACGAGCAGTACTTC; CDR3: CSASGQASSYEQYF
size: many; J: TRBJ2-2; V: TRBV12-3/TRBV12-4; D: NA; DNA: TGTGCCAGCAGTCCGCACCCGAACACCGGGGAGCTGTTTTTT; CDR3: CASSPHPNTGELFF
size: many; J: TRBJ1-2; V: TRBV18; D: NA; DNA: TGTGCCAGCTCACCGTCCGTAATCTATGGCTACACCTTC; CDR3: CASSPSVIYGYTF
size: many; J: TRBJ1-2; V: TRBV20-1; D: NA; DNA: TGCAGTGCTAGTCGGGCTGGTGGCTACACCTTC; CDR3: CSASRAGGYTF
size: many; J: TRBJ2-7; V: TRBV20-1; D: TRBD2; DNA: TGCAGTGCTTTCTCCGGGACTAGCGTCTACGAGCAGTACTTC; CDR3: CSAFSGTSVYEQYF
size: many; J: TRBJ2-3; V: TRBV20-1; D: TRBD2; DNA: TGCAGTGCTAGACAGCCCCTTAGCGGGAGGGCAAGCACAGATACGCAGTATTTT; CDR3: CSARQPLSGRASTDTQYF
size: many; J: TRBJ2-7; V: TRBV15; D: NA; DNA: TGTGCCACCAGCAGAGATCAGGGCAGGGGCTACGAGCAGTACTTC; CDR3: CATSRDQGRGYEQYF
size: many; J: TRBJ2-3; V: TRBV21-1; D: NA; DNA: TGTGCCAGCAAAATCACGCAGTATTTT; CDR3: CASKITQYF